This TCR beta chain was observed in a study of cytomegalovirus exposure and HLA in healthy donors (dated by TCRdb to about 2017). Background on the whole study: An earlier analysis of approximately 640 of the donors reported about 250 Gb of sequence data and about 100 million unique TCR beta sequences from about 180 million T cells. An early release covering some 640 HLA-typed donors comprised about 300 gigabases of sequencing data and around 86 million unique TCR sequences. Of the 398 genotyped donors, around 81% fell in the genetic ancestry cluster associated with self-reported Caucasian donors. The study aimed to test whether signatures of past pathogen exposure could be identified by cataloging public T cell receptors. The study used immunosequencing to profile the T cell repertoires of 600 to 850 subjects and linked those repertoires to cytomegalovirus serostatus. Along with the roughly 610-subject first cohort, a separate validation cohort of over 90 different subjects was used. High-throughput TCR immunosequencing, statistical association of individual TCRs with disease status, and machine learning were combined to predict cytomegalovirus infection status. A later analysis re-analyzed previously published TCR beta repertoires from 666 donors and added high-resolution HLA genotyping to study TCR occurrence patterns. The later analysis used no new phenotypic data to find candidate immune exposures, relying instead on TCR beta sequences and their occurrence across donors. An earlier analysis of roughly 580 of the donors used high-throughput TCR beta sequencing to judge whether each TCR beta V gene segment behaved as functional or pseudogenic. Donor age, sex, ethnicity and CMV serostatus were compiled together with the repertoire data. Genome-wide SNP genotypes for about 60% of the 666 donors were used in a later genetic analysis, which treated that subset as a discovery cohort. All discovery cohort repertoires had been generated on a single sequencing platform. HLA typing included class I and class II loci at four-digit resolution. Typing coverage differed by locus: A, B, C, DRB1 and DQB1 were typed in about 629-640 donors, DQA1 in roughly 500, DPA1 in approximately 600, and DPB1 in about 450. Roughly five DR-DQ haplotypes were handled as single units for association and clustering because linkage in the cohort was strong. Among 300 to 450 genotyped donors of the cohort, an average of approximately 230,000 unique TCR beta nucleotide sequences were sequenced per donor, roughly 20% of them non-productive. What the work shows at the level of the full study, not this receptor alone: Several of the top co-occurrence clusters appeared to be linked to parvovirus B19, influenza, CMV and Epstein-Barr virus, according to a later analysis. In an earlier analysis of 587 of the donors, most TCR beta V segments were observed in productive rearrangements about 87% or about 30% of the time, broadly matching IMGT annotations. It was suggested by the authors that the approach could potentially be generalized to other disease states and immunological phenotypes. Because the 87-base-pair reads could not distinguish some IMGT-functional V segments, including TRBV6-2 and TRBV6-3, those segments were excluded. Most TCR sequences were observed very rarely across donors, whereas some public TCRs were present in many individuals. The presence/absence analyses assumed that sequencing depth was roughly uniform across donors, and that assumption may not be true. Strong co-occurrence of HLA alleles, especially DR and DQ, made assigning TCR associations to individual alleles difficult. In a later genetic analysis, a missense DCLRE1C variant was associated with V-gene and J-gene trimming of TCR beta chains, and the association was replicated in an independent cohort. According to a later analysis, TCR association rates differed among HLA loci, with DRB1 alleles showing the most associated TCRs and HLA-C alleles showing the fewest. HLA typing was unavailable for some donors at each locus, so association tests used only the typed subset. For the cohort, immune exposure information was limited to CMV serostatus. Specific HLA alleles were associated with over 15,000 TCR beta sequences at a false discovery rate of 0.05 in a later analysis. In a later analysis, HLA-associated TCR beta chains were found to be more clonally expanded and to have lower generation probabilities than equally common non-associated chains. A further reported finding was that TCR beta sequences accurately predicted the HLA-A and HLA-B alleles for most subjects in the first cohort. A group of highly shared sequence variants was considered likely to be a technical artifact of the sequencing pipeline. A few of the identified cytomegalovirus-associated TCR beta chains were confirmed in vitro to be specific for cytomegalovirus antigens. The study listed 170 or so TCR beta chains as associated with cytomegalovirus. In a later genetic analysis, fewer N-insertions in productive TCRs were reported among donors in an Asian-associated ancestry cluster than the roughly 640-donor mean. In both the original and validation cohorts, the classifier was reported to diagnose cytomegalovirus status with high specificity and sensitivity. Correlated functional status among segregating V segments might be attributable to linkage disequilibrium, but an unknown experimental factor could not be ruled out. A later analysis found that most CMV-associated TCR beta chains appeared HLA-restricted, with HLA associations seemingly driven largely by CMV exposure. In this cohort, only TCR beta chains were sequenced, and detectable features were limited by the absence of alpha or paired-chain data. About 17 rarely observed V segments, including chromosome 9 orphons, were excluded from the earlier analysis of several hundred of the donors because counts were too low.

The cohort consisted of approximately 690 healthy bone marrow donors. At the time of sampling, all cohort members were nominally healthy, though unrecorded immune exposures were likely present. The donor was CMV seropositive and belonged to the group of 250 to 300 seropositive cohort members. Each donor provided a peripheral blood sample, and peripheral blood mononuclear cells were used for TCR beta sequencing. The Qiagen DNeasy Blood Extraction Kit was used to extract genomic DNA from the blood cell samples. CDR1 SGHDT and CDR2 YYEEEE are derived from the germline V gene. V is trimmed back by 3 bases and J by 4 bases, and the junction contains 9 bases that no gene match accounts for. Measured from the cysteine to the phenylalanine, the CDR3 is 15 residues long. Only CDR3 DNA remains: 45 bases, in frame from the first base. Library method: the immunoSEQ multiplex PCR assay. The multiplex PCR relied on a mix of 60 forward primers for TCR Vbeta segments and 13 reverse primers for TCR Jbeta segments. The CDR3 region of rearranged TCR beta genes was amplified from genomic DNA with a multiplex PCR assay. The Illumina HiSeq System was used to sequence the amplified TCR beta libraries as 87-base-pair reads. Processing in the source paper ran as follows. In a later analysis, around 80 million unique TCR beta chains were counted across the 500 to 850 repertoires, and about 9.9 million of these chains were shared by at least two donors. A nearest-neighbor algorithm error-corrected the raw reads and collapsed the reads into unique sequences, merging closely related sequences to remove PCR and sequencing errors. V, D and J gene segments were assigned by aligning CDR3 sequences to IMGT reference sequences. For a sequence to be retained, a match of at least six nucleotides to both a V gene segment and a J gene segment was required. Rearrangements were called productive when the CDR3 lacked stop codons and stayed in frame with V and J; all others were non-productive. CDR3 was defined by IMGT convention, running from the second conserved V-encoded cysteine to the conserved J-encoded phenylalanine. The earlier analysis of about 570 of the donors excluded any sequence lacking an unambiguous match to a single V gene segment. In an earlier analysis of a few hundred of the donors, V segments were called functional above 56.7% productive rearrangements and were called segregating when the between-donor standard deviation exceeded 5%. A statistical classification framework was developed to diagnose cytomegalovirus status using the catalog of TCR beta chain sequences. V and J gene assignment, in a later analysis, came from comparing TCR nucleotide sequences with IMGT/GENE-DB human TR gene sequences. In a later analysis, CDR3 sequences and most-parsimonious VDJ recombination scenarios were assigned using the TCRdist pipeline. A later analysis defined each TCR beta chain by its CDR3 amino acid sequence plus V-gene family, and excluded reads lacking a unique V-gene family. A later analysis removed 592 highly shared, low-generation-probability nucleotide sequences to deal with suspected cross-contamination and a sequencing artifact. In a later analysis, a clonal expansion index for each public chain was calculated from normalized within-repertoire ranks of inferred template counts. A later analysis computed generation probabilities with a VDJ recombination model fitted to out-of-frame rearrangements, and checked the results against IGoR. In a later analysis, hypergeometric tests were used to score TCR-TCR, TCR-HLA and TCR-CMV co-occurrence, with a repertoire-size bias correction applied to TCR pairs. False discovery rates were estimated in a later analysis by permuting HLA or CMV assignments 20 times. In a later analysis, co-occurring TCRs were grouped using DBSCAN, and TCRdist sequence similarity was added for clustering within HLA-allele-positive subsets. Repertoires with fewer than 30,000 or more than 120,000 public chains were left out of co-occurrence clustering, as were several repertoires with anomalous nucleotide sharing. In its TCRdb copy, this immuneACCESS table keeps in-frame sequences only and misses some clones. Where compared with another copy, unresolved V genes explain less than half of these, and the others have no known cause. V, J and clone size are those of that table, while D and trimming were read from the DNA. This sample is represented by roughly 190,000 clones; around 74% of them were singletons. The biggest ten clones account for 1.5% of the sample.

A word on this clone: Its cognate antigen has yet to be identified. Base quality data are lacking; no much larger clone is found one base away.

The chain was built from TRBV5-6 and TRBJ1-2, with 7 bases in between that match TRBD1. The receptor comes from a girl aged 5-17 years in good health and CMV-seropositive. Sequencing used PBMCs. For the CDR3, the sequence is CASSWGRGSIYGYTF. The nucleotide sequence reads TGTGCCAGCAGCTGGGGCAGGGGGTCGATCTATGGCTACACCTTC.